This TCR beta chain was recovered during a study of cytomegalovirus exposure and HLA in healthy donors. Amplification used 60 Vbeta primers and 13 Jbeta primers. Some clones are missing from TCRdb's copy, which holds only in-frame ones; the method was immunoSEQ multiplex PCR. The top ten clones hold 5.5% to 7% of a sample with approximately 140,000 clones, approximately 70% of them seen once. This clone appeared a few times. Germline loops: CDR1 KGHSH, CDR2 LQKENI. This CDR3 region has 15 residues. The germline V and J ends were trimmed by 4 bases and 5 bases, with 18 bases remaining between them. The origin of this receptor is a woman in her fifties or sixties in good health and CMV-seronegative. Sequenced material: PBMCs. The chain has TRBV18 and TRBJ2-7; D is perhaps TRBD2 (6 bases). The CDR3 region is CASSQMALAIDEQYF. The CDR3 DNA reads TGTGCCAGCTCACAGATGGCCCTAGCGATAGACGAGCAGTACTTC.